The clone carrying this T cell receptor beta chain was detected only a few times. Its antigen is still unknown. The data are from a study of T-cell memory formation after mild COVID-19. Study in general: TCR clusters mostly belonged to single donors. Study results and limitations: Clones shrinking from day 15 to 85 showed even CD4/CD8 mixes; later expanders tilted CD4+.

Trimming at V came to 6 bases and at J to 0 bases, leaving 10 bases not matched to a gene. The CDR3 covers 19 residues. Germline V gene lookup returns CDR1 SGHTA and CDR2 FQGNSA. One entry per CDR3 protein, called by TCRdb with MiXCR from the 5' RACE reads. The top ten hold approximately 12% of the sample, which has 450,000 to 650,000 distinct CDR3 sequences, over 20% seen once. The sample taken for sequencing was PBMCs or a T cell subset sorted from them (not recorded which). The chain uses TRBV7-2 and TRBJ2-2; 13 nucleotides align to TRBD2. The sequence was collected from an adult woman who had mild COVID-19 (a few samples of this study predate the infection). Cell type and time point are not known. The CDR3 reads CASSPTGLAGATNTGELFF. In nucleotides, the CDR3 is TGTGCCAGCAGTCCGACTGGACTAGCGGGGGCAACGAACACCGGGGAGCTGTTTTTT.